This entry lists 21 T cell receptor beta chains sequenced from one sample in a study of blood T cell repertoires in COVID-19. Sequencing was performed with immunoSEQ multiplex PCR; in TCRdb, only in-frame clones are kept and a portion is missing. The sample has more than 300,000 clones; 88% are singletons. Sequencing was carried out using PBMCs or T cells enriched from blood (not recorded which). Receptors were obtained from a young woman who had recovered from COVID-19.

The chain carries TRBV15 and TRBJ2-2; 7 bases are a match to TRBD1. V was pared by 0 bases and J by 5 bases, with 9 bases of the junction left unmatched. This CDR3 comprises 17 residues. CDR1 LNHNV and CDR2 YYDKDF come from the germline V gene (reference sequence). The CDR3 region has the DNA TGTGCCACCAGCAGAGATATTGACAGGGAAGAGACCGGGGAGCTGTTTTTT. Translating gives CATSRDIDREETGELFF.

This chain links TRBV19 with TRBJ1-2, with D possibly TRBD1 on 5 matching bases. CDR1 is LNHDA and CDR2 is SQIVND in the germline V gene (reference sequence). V lost 3 bases and J 0 bases, leaving 11 bases between the germline ends. The CDR3 is made up of 15 amino acids. CDR3 sequence: CASSMLQVANYGYTF. The CDR3 region has the DNA TGTGCCAGTAGTATGCTACAGGTGGCTAACTATGGCTACACCTTC.

This chain links TRBV18 with TRBJ2-7; no clear D gene. CDR3 length: 14 residues. Germline loops: CDR1 KGHSH, CDR2 LQKENI. Trimming stripped 4 bases from V and 2 bases from J, with 12 bases between. CDR3 DNA sequence: TGTGCCAGCTCACTACCCGACACCGCCTACGAGCAGTACTTC. Protein product: CASSLPDTAYEQYF.

V usage is TRBV5-1 and J usage is TRBJ2-3; D unclear. Germline assignment: CDR1 SGHRS and CDR2 YFSETQ. The length of the CDR3 is 14 residues. V was shortened by 5 bases and J by 4 bases, with 14 bases between the two germline ends. CDR3 in amino acids: CASRSDSLADTQYF. DNA for the CDR3: TGCGCCAGCAGGTCTGATTCATTAGCAGATACGCAGTATTTT.

The V gene is TRBV7-2, the J gene TRBJ1-4, with 7 bases fitting TRBD1. Germline V gene data show CDR1 as SGHTA and CDR2 as FQGNSA. The CDR3 contains 15 residues. Trimming at V came to 5 bases and at J to 5 bases, leaving 8 bases not matched to a gene. DNA for the CDR3: TGTGCCAGCAGCCCGTCTGACAGGGCCAATGAAAAACTGTTTTTT. It translates to CASSPSDRANEKLFF.

V usage is TRBV6-5 and J usage is TRBJ1-5, with D unresolved. V lost 2 bases, J lost 2 bases, and 7 bases lay in between. Germline V gene data show CDR1 as MNHEY and CDR2 as SVGAGI. This CDR3 is built from 14 residues. The CDR3 spells CASSYIGGNQPQHF. CDR3 DNA: TGTGCCAGCAGTTACATCGGGGGCAATCAGCCCCAGCATTTT.

This CDR3 is CASSFRSSVPTGDTEAFF. Here the CDR3 DNA reads TGTGCCAGCAGTTTTCGCAGCTCCGTACCAACGGGGGACACTGAAGCTTTCTTT. The chain links TRBV28 to TRBJ1-1, with D perhaps matching TRBD1 (5 bases). The V end was cut by 3 bases, the J end by 3 bases, with 23 bases between. This CDR3 is built from 18 residues. The V gene's germline CDR1 is MDHEN and CDR2 SYDVKM.

The chain is built from TRBV18 and TRBJ2-4; a possible D gene is TRBD2 (6 bases). This CDR3 region has 15 residues. Germline loops: CDR1 KGHSH, CDR2 LQKENI. The V end was cut by 3 bases, the J end by 0 bases, with 9 bases between. The DNA for the CDR3 is TGTGCCAGCTCACCTCCGGGGGTAGCCAAAAACATTCAGTACTTC. Its protein is CASSPPGVAKNIQYF.

The chain carries TRBV2 and TRBJ2-5; 7 bases line up with TRBD1. After removal of 3 bases from V and 5 bases from J, the junction contained 9 bases not matched to a gene. There are 15 residues in the CDR3. Germline assignment: CDR1 SNHLY and CDR2 FYNNEI. CDR3: CASSERGGEWETQYF. CDR3 in DNA: TGTGCCAGCAGTGAGCGAGGGGGCGAGTGGGAGACCCAGTACTTC. Looking up the rest from reference TRBV2 and TRBJ2-5 gives the full variable domain: EPEVTQTPSHQVTQMGQEVILRCVPISNHLYFYWYRQILGQKVEFLVSFYNNEISEKSEIFDDQFSVERPDGSNFTLKIRSTKLEDSAMYFCASSERGGEWETQYFGPGTRLLVL.

Here the CDR3 reads CASSHPGQGAYEQYF. CDR3 bases: TGCGCCAGCAGCCATCCGGGACAGGGCGCCTACGAGCAGTACTTC. The rearrangement uses TRBV4-1 and TRBJ2-7; 9 nucleotides align to TRBD1. The CDR3 has 15 residues. Per germline, CDR1 MGHRA and CDR2 YSYEKL. V shed 3 bases, J shed 2 bases, and the junction held 5 bases outside the gene matches.

The genes are TRBV6-5 and TRBJ2-7; a possible D gene is TRBD2 (6 bases). Germline loops: CDR1 MNHEY, CDR2 SVGAGI. V was trimmed by 7 bases and J by 3 bases, leaving 16 bases between them. The CDR3 is 14 residues long. As DNA, the CDR3 is TGTGCCAGCACCCTTCCCGGGGGAGGCTACGAGCAGTACTTC. Encoded protein: CASTLPGGGYEQYF.

The chain links TRBV19 to TRBJ1-2; possibly TRBD1 for D (5 bases). The length of the CDR3 is 12 residues. V was shortened by 8 bases and J by 8 bases, with 15 bases between the two germline ends. Germline V CDR1 and CDR2: LNHDA, SQIVND (reference sequence). CDR3 loop: CASWGGGGGYTF. DNA for the CDR3: TGTGCCAGTTGGGGCGGTGGTGGCGGCTACACCTTC.

The chain couples TRBV28 to TRBJ1-3, with D unclear. Trimming pared 6 bases from V and 0 bases from J, leaving 15 bases between. Germline V CDR1 and CDR2: MDHEN, SYDVKM. The CDR3 runs to 16 residues. For the CDR3, the DNA is TGTGCCAGCAGCCCCCCCCGCGGTAGCTCTGGAAACACCATATATTTT. Amino acid sequence: CASSPPRGSSGNTIYF.

This chain links TRBV5-6 with TRBJ2-3, with D unclear. CDR3 length: 15 residues. CDR1 and CDR2 (germline): SGHDT, YYEEEE. Trimming removed 2 bases from V and 0 bases from J, with 10 bases in between. CDR3 DNA: TGTGCCAGCAGCTTCGTACTCTCTAGCACAGATACGCAGTATTTT. As protein: CASSFVLSSTDTQYF. Filled out from reference TRBV5-6 and TRBJ2-3, the complete variable domain reads DAGVTQSPTHLIKTRGQQVTLRCSPKSGHDTVSWYQQALGQGPQFIFQYYEEEERQRGNFPDRFSGHQFPNYSSELNVNALLLGDSALYLCASSFVLSSTDTQYFGPGTRLTVL.

The V gene is TRBV20-1, the J gene TRBJ1-1; D remains ambiguous. V gave up 6 bases and J gave up 7 bases, with 12 bases separating them. Germline V gene lookup returns CDR1 DFQATT and CDR2 SNEGSKA (reference sequence). The CDR3 has 11 residues. The CDR3 DNA follows: TGCAGTGCCAAAGAGGGTAATGAAGCTTTCTTT. This sequence encodes CSAKEGNEAFF.

The chain has TRBV18 and TRBJ1-1, with 9 bases fitting TRBD1. The V and J ends lost 6 bases and 1 base, in that order; junction bases with no gene match: 9. Germline CDR1 and CDR2: KGHSH and LQKENI. The CDR3 is 16 residues long. CDR3 DNA sequence: TGTGCCAGCTCGCGTACACAGGGGGCCCCGAACACTGAAGCTTTCTTT. Translated: CASSRTQGAPNTEAFF.

The chain uses TRBV5-4 and TRBJ1-6; D might be TRBD1 (5 bases). V was pared by 4 bases and J by 8 bases, with 10 bases between. From germline, CDR1 is SGHNT and CDR2 YYREEE (reference sequence). The CDR3 length is 13 residues. CDR3 nucleotides: TGTGCCAGCAGCGGGGGGGGTGATTCACCCCTCCACTTT. Encoded protein: CASSGGGDSPLHF.

This chain links TRBV20-1 with TRBJ1-1, with 8 positions matching TRBD1. This CDR3 comprises 15 residues. Trimming cost V 3 bases and J 3 bases; bases outside gene matches: 9. CDR1 is DFQATT and CDR2 is SNEGSKA in the germline V gene (reference sequence). The CDR3 nucleotides read TGCAGTGCTAGTCCGGGACAGGTAAAAGACACTGAAGCTTTCTTT. Protein sequence: CSASPGQVKDTEAFF.

This sequence joins TRBV6-5 and TRBJ1-4; 7 positions match TRBD1. Germline trimming cut 2 bases from V and 12 bases from J; bases unmatched to any gene: 12. Germline CDR1 and CDR2: MNHEY and SVGAGI. The CDR3 is made up of 15 amino acids. For the CDR3, the DNA is TGTGCCAGCAGTTACGGCCGACAGAGCCAGGGGGAACTGTTTTTT. This translates into CASSYGRQSQGELFF.

This chain links TRBV5-1 with TRBJ1-2; D unresolved. This CDR3 has 14 residues. The germline CDR1 and CDR2 sequences are SGHRS and YFSETQ. V shed 0 bases and J shed 6 bases, with 12 bases lying between them. The CDR3 sequence: CASSLGEGLNGYTF. In DNA, the CDR3 is TGCGCCAGCAGCTTGGGGGAGGGTTTGAATGGCTACACCTTC. Supplemented by reference TRBV5-1 and TRBJ1-2, the full variable domain reads KAGVTQTPRYLIKTRGQQVTLSCSPISGHRSVSWYQQTPGQGLQFLFEYFSETQRNKGNFPGRFSGRQFSNSRSEMNVSTLELGDSALYLCASSLGEGLNGYTFGSGTRLTVV.

The chain has TRBV4-1 and TRBJ1-1; the D gene is possibly TRBD1 (5 bases). Germline CDR1 reads MGHRA; CDR2 reads YSYEKL. The length of the CDR3 is 14 residues. With 1 base removed from V and 1 base from J, the gap between germline ends came to 7 bases. The CDR3 bases are TGCGCCAGCAGCCAAGGACAGAGGAACACTGAAGCTTTCTTT. This gives the protein CASSQGQRNTEAFF.